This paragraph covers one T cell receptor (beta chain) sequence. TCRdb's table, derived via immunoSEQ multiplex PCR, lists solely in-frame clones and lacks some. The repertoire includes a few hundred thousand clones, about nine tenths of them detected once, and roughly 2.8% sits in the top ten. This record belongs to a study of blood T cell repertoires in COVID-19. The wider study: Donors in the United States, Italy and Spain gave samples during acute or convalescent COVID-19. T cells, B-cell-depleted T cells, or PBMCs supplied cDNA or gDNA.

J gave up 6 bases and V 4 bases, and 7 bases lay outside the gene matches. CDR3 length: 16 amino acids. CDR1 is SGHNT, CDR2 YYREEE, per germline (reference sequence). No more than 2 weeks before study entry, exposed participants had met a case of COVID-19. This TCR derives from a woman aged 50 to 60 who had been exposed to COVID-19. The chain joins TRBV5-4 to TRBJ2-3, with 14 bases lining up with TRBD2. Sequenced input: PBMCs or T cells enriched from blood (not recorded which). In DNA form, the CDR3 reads TGTGCCAGCAGCCGGACTAGCGGGGGGATCTGGGATACGCAGTATTTT. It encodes CASSRTSGGIWDTQYF.